This record concerns one T cell receptor beta chain sequence. Trimming took off 9 bases at V and 2 bases at J, with 14 bases between the two ends. CDR3 length: 13 amino acids. In germline, CDR1 is MDHEN, CDR2 SYDVKM. This record belongs to a study of blood T cell repertoires in COVID-19. Repertoires were generated with immunoSEQ multiplex PCR, while TCRdb's copy carries only in-frame clones and drops some. The table shows about 110,000 clones, with around nine tenths occurring only once. The clonotype was recovered from a woman aged 25 to 39 with acute or convalescent COVID-19. The sequencing sample was made of peripheral blood. This chain connects TRBV28 to TRBJ2-7; a weak D match, TRBD1 (6 bases). Written as DNA, the CDR3 is TGTGCCAGTAAAACGACAGGTACCTACGAGCAGTACTTC. Its translation: CASKTTGTYEQYF.